This T cell receptor beta chain was recorded in a study of shared clonotypes between healthy human individuals. Clones were read by immunoSEQ multiplex PCR, and TCRdb kept only the in-frame ones, dropping some. The sample holds some 240,000 clones, approximately 70% seen once. Germline V CDR1 and CDR2: SNHLY, FYNNEI. CDR3 length: 12 amino acids. V lost 4 bases and J 5 bases, leaving 8 bases between the germline ends. Sequencing was carried out using memory CD4+ T cells sorted from blood. Subset meaning: CD45RA-negative fraction. The chain employs TRBV2 and TRBJ2-5; TRBD2 might be the D (6 bases). The clonotype was recovered from a man under 40 in good health. The CDR3 sequence is CASSGDSETQYF. The CDR3 DNA sequence: TGTGCCAGCAGTGGGGACTCGGAGACCCAGTACTTC. The full variable domain, rest sourced from reference TRBV2 and TRBJ2-5, is EPEVTQTPSHQVTQMGQEVILRCVPISNHLYFYWYRQILGQKVEFLVSFYNNEISEKSEIFDDQFSVERPDGSNFTLKIRSTKLEDSAMYFCASSGDSETQYFGPGTRLLVL.